This record covers a single T cell receptor beta chain. This record comes from a study of blood T cell repertoires in COVID-19. Profiled with immunoSEQ multiplex PCR; TCRdb holds only in-frame clones, not every one. The sample carries 90,000 to 150,000 clones, 60% to 85% recorded once. This clonotype originated in a man between 65 and 85 years old with acute or convalescent COVID-19. Sample: peripheral blood.

CDR3 protein: CASSPSGGGTGELFF. The DNA for the CDR3 is TGTGCCAGCAGCCCTAGCGGGGGCGGCACCGGGGAGCTGTTTTTT. V usage is TRBV5-8 and J usage is TRBJ2-2; 10 positions match TRBD2. V lost 4 bases to trimming and J lost 4 bases; unmatched junction nucleotides: 4. This CDR3 is built from 15 residues. Germline V lookup: CDR1 SGHTS, CDR2 YDEGEE.